This is a list of T cell receptor beta chains from one sample in a study of T cells in Graves' hyperthyroidism and ophthalmopathy. TCRdb reprocessed the multiplex PCR reads via MiXCR and lists one record per CDR3 protein. The sample carries 600,000 to 650,000 distinct CDR3 sequences, 15% to 20% recorded once. Sequencing was performed on blood. The source of these receptors is a young woman with Graves' hyperthyroidism. Each CDR3 is given with its conserved first and last residue. Fields, in order: J gene, V gene, CDR3 protein.

>TRBJ2-1|TRBV28
CASRYRESYNEQFF
>TRBJ1-2|TRBV24-1
CATSDLRARDHDGYTF
>TRBJ2-2|TRBV6-1
CASMGGFAGELFF
>TRBJ2-2|TRBV5-1
CASSEIDDGELFF
>TRBJ1-1|TRBV5-6
CASSRNRGWDTEAFF
>TRBJ2-5|TRBV20-1
CSARAGSLETQYF
>TRBJ2-7|TRBV28
CASSEGELPYEQYF
>TRBJ2-7|TRBV7-2
CASSFQRESYEQYF
>TRBJ1-2|TRBV7-2
CASSGWDSYTNYGYTF
>TRBJ2-1|TRBV24-1
CATSDLPGTGEVDEQFF
>TRBJ2-1|TRBV3-1
CASSQSGREQFF
>TRBJ2-4|TRBV30
CAWSDLVAKNIQYF
>TRBJ2-1|TRBV7-7
CASSFGQGAYNEQFF
>TRBJ2-1|TRBV7-6
CASSPLTLNSYNEQFF
>TRBJ1-3|TRBV28
CASTDSGNTIYF
>TRBJ1-4|TRBV11-3
CASSTGSAGKLFF
>TRBJ2-3|TRBV12-3/TRBV12-4
CASSFRRNRGRRTDTQYF
>TRBJ2-7|TRBV7-8
CASIAGQNFYEQYF
>TRBJ2-7|TRBV6-1
CASRFSSDSGVYEQYF
>TRBJ2-7|TRBV20-1
CSARVLGGTLYEQYF
>TRBJ1-3|TRBV20-1
CSAHRTDINTIYF
>TRBJ1-1|TRBV3-1
CASSLWGETEAFF
>TRBJ2-7|TRBV7-2
CASRRTGGEQYF
>TRBJ2-7|TRBV28
CASSLGTGGPQQYF
>TRBJ1-3|TRBV5-1
CVSSDGNTIYF
>TRBJ2-5|TRBV28
CASSLEDRGETQYF
>TRBJ1-5|TRBV27
CASSMSGLAGQPQHF
>TRBJ2-7|TRBV4-3
CASSQQGTSYEQYF
>TRBJ1-5|TRBV7-8
CASSVGDQPQHF